The 5 T cell receptor beta chains given below trace back to one sample, sequenced in a study of T cell responses to AZD1222 COVID-19 vaccine. Sequencing was performed with immunoSEQ multiplex PCR; in TCRdb, only in-frame clones are kept and a portion is missing. The sample contains about 77,000 clones, more than 85% of which appear only once. Sequencing used peripheral blood, obtained 28 days after the second AZD1222 dose. These receptors were taken from an adult who received the AZD1222 COVID-19 vaccine.

The CDR3 nucleotides read TGTGCCTGGCAACAGGGTGCGGGAAATCAGCCCCAGCATTTT. This translates into CAWQQGAGNQPQHF. The chain recombines TRBV30 with TRBJ1-5; D possibly corresponds to TRBD1 (6 bases). CDR3 size: 14 residues. Trimming left V 5 bases short and J 4 bases short, with 15 bases between. Germline V gene lookup returns CDR1 GTSNPN and CDR2 SVGIG (reference sequence).

This clone was picked up one time. CDR3: CASSGPGARNQYEQYF. CDR3 in DNA: TGTGCCAGCAGTGGTCCGGGGGCGCGGAATCAGTACGAGCAGTACTTC. The chain is built from TRBV6-1 and TRBJ2-7; TRBD1 or TRBD2 may be the D gene (6 bases each). Deletions cut 4 bases from V and 4 bases from J, with 20 bases between. This CDR3 has 16 residues. CDR1 MNHNS and CDR2 SASEGT come from the germline V gene.

V gene TRBV28 combines with J gene TRBJ1-1; D is possibly TRBD1 (5 bases). The CDR3 is 16 residues long. The V end was cut by 0 bases, the J end by 5 bases, with 16 bases between. Germline assignment: CDR1 MDHEN and CDR2 SYDVKM. CDR3 DNA sequence: TGTGCCAGCAGTTTATGGGCAAGGGGTATGTCTACTGAAGCTTTCTTT. Translation: CASSLWARGMSTEAFF.

This sequence joins TRBV4-1 and TRBJ2-5; 11 nucleotides align to TRBD2. This CDR3 is 15 amino acids long. Germline CDR1 reads MGHRA; CDR2 reads YSYEKL. V lost 4 bases, J lost 6 bases, and 7 bases stayed unmatched. Here the CDR3 reads CASSREGTSGKTQYF. CDR3 sequence (DNA): TGCGCCAGCAGCCGGGAGGGGACTAGCGGAAAGACCCAGTACTTC.

The chain employs TRBV10-3 and TRBJ2-4, with D uncertain. The V end lost 2 bases, the J end lost 8 bases, and 16 bases lay between the germline ends. Germline CDR1 ENHRY, CDR2 SYGVKD. This CDR3 has 15 amino acids. The CDR3 DNA reads TGTGCCATCAGTGAGACCTCGGCCCATTCGGACATTCAGTACTTC. Its translation is CAISETSAHSDIQYF.